This passage covers 3 T cell receptor beta chains from one sample sequenced in a study of blood T cell repertoires in COVID-19. TCRdb keeps only in-frame clones here, not all; method: immunoSEQ multiplex PCR. The top ten clones hold less than 5.5% of a sample with 45,000 or so clones, around 83% of them seen once. The source material was peripheral blood. Receptor source: a man aged 40-49 years with active COVID-19.

CDR3 in DNA: TGTGCCAGCAGCGCCTACGGGACAGGGGGCCACGAGCAGTACTTC. Its protein product is CASSAYGTGGHEQYF. The chain has TRBV9 and TRBJ2-7, with 12 bases aligning to TRBD1. Germline CDR1 SGDLS, CDR2 YYNGEE. This CDR3 region has 15 residues. J was trimmed by 5 bases and V by 3 bases; bases with no gene match: 6.

The chain recombines TRBV3-1 (or the pseudogene TRBV3-2) with TRBJ2-2; 9 bases are a match to TRBD2. J lost 5 bases, V lost 4 bases, and 5 bases had no gene match. Looked up from germline, CDR1 is LGHDT and CDR2 is YNNKEL (reference sequence). The CDR3 totals 15 residues. This chain's CDR3 is CASSLGLAGTGELFF. The CDR3 DNA reads TGTGCCAGCAGCCTGGGACTAGCCGGGACCGGGGAGCTGTTTTTT.

Written as DNA, the CDR3 is TGTGCCAGCAGCTTGGAGACTAGCGGAGCGGGGACAGATACGCAGTATTTT. Translated, it gives CASSLETSGAGTDTQYF. V is TRBV7-3 and J is TRBJ2-3, with 9 bases that match TRBD2. The trim removed 3 bases at V and 3 bases at J, leaving 10 bases unmatched. In germline, CDR1 is SGHTA, CDR2 FQGTGA. The CDR3 runs 17 residues. The variable domain in full, with the rest retrieved from reference TRBV7-3 and TRBJ2-3, is GAGVSQTPSNKVTEKGKYVELRCDPISGHTALYWYRQSLGQGPEFLIYFQGTGAADDSGLPNDRFFAVRPEGSVSTLKIQRTERGDSAVYLCASSLETSGAGTDTQYFGPGTRLTVL.